The rows below give T cell receptor beta chains drawn from one sample of a study of regulatory T cells in long-lasting Graves disease. In TCRdb, the multiplex PCR reads were re-called with MiXCR into one record per CDR3 protein. Of about 540,000 distinct CDR3 sequences listed, roughly 12% were seen once; the top ten hold over 7.5%. In addition, the sample was reused for a study of T cells in Graves' hyperthyroidism and ophthalmopathy.

Sequences were derived from peripheral blood mononuclear cells (PBMCs), sampled at new diagnosis, from a patient treated with antithyroid drugs. The source is a man aged 30-40 years with Graves disease. CDR3s include the opening cysteine and the closing phenylalanine or tryptophan. D genes are given only for firm matches. Clone size appears in some rows only: once, few, many, or a class for an expanded clone.

D	size	V	J	CDR3	DNA
NA	many	TRBV12-3/TRBV12-4	TRBJ1-4	CASSLSPRGVYEKLFF	TGTGCCAGCAGCCTAAGCCCCAGGGGAGTGTACGAAAAACTGTTTTTT
TRBD2	few	TRBV19	TRBJ2-1	CASSIWREHGNEQFF	TGTGCCAGTAGTATCTGGCGGGAGCACGGCAATGAGCAGTTCTTC
TRBD2	few	TRBV15	TRBJ2-1	CATSSLSGSPYNEQFF	TGTGCCACCAGCAGCCTTAGCGGGTCCCCCTACAATGAGCAGTTCTTC
NA	few	TRBV29-1	TRBJ1-3	CSVEDPLSERNTIYF	TGCAGCGTTGAAGACCCCCTCTCGGAACGAAACACCATATATTTT
TRBD1	many	TRBV7-9	TRBJ1-1	CASSSKTGVVEAFF	TGTGCCAGCAGCTCCAAGACAGGGGTGGTTGAAGCTTTCTTT
NA	few	TRBV4-1	TRBJ1-4	CASSQVGVEKLFF	TGCGCCAGCAGCCAAGTCGGAGTGGAAAAACTGTTTTTT
TRBD1	few	TRBV7-9	TRBJ2-2	CASSAPGAQGYGELFF	TGTGCCAGCAGCGCCCCCGGGGCACAGGGGTACGGGGAGCTGTTTTTT
NA	many	TRBV12-3/TRBV12-4	TRBJ2-1	CASRRVNNEQFF	TGTGCCAGCCGACGGGTAAACAATGAGCAGTTCTTC
NA	many	TRBV6-1	TRBJ2-5	CASSFGHALETQYF	TGTGCCAGCAGCTTCGGACACGCACTAGAGACCCAGTACTTC
NA	many	TRBV2	TRBJ1-1	CASNSHRNTEAFF	TGTGCCAGCAATAGCCATAGGAACACTGAAGCTTTCTTT
TRBD1	many	TRBV27	TRBJ2-7	CASSLSVWDREIHEQYF	TGTGCCAGCAGTTTATCTGTGTGGGACAGAGAGATCCACGAGCAGTACTTC
TRBD1	many	TRBV7-9	TRBJ2-1	CASSTHRGLGEQFF	TGTGCCAGCAGCACACACAGGGGGCTAGGGGAGCAGTTCTTC
NA	NA	TRBV20-1	TRBJ1-2	CSATPSGSPGYTF	TGCAGTGCTACCCCCTCGGGCTCCCCTGGCTACACCTTC
TRBD2	many	TRBV2	TRBJ2-3	CASRYRDYDTDTQYF	TGTGCCAGCAGGTACCGGGACTATGACACAGATACGCAGTATTTT
NA	many	TRBV11-1	TRBJ2-6	CASSTPRTSVSGANVLTF	TGTGCCAGCAGCACCCCACGCACGTCGGTCTCTGGGGCCAACGTCCTGACTTTC
NA	many	TRBV20-1	TRBJ2-1	CSARRGEGLNEQFF	TGCAGTGCTAGGAGGGGGGAGGGCCTCAATGAGCAGTTCTTC
TRBD2	NA	TRBV5-1	TRBJ2-3	CASRESGRTDTQYF	TGCGCCAGCAGAGAGAGCGGGAGAACAGATACGCAGTATTTT
NA	NA	TRBV5-1	TRBJ2-7	CASSLDPGRPTYEQYF	TGCGCCAGCAGCTTGGACCCCGGGCGGCCTACCTACGAGCAGTACTTC
NA	NA	TRBV27	TRBJ2-1	CASKQDDEQFF	TGTGCCAGCAAACAGGACGATGAGCAGTTCTTC
TRBD1	many	TRBV12-3/TRBV12-4	TRBJ2-5	CASSSTGAETQYF	TGTGCCAGCAGTTCCACAGGGGCAGAGACCCAGTACTTC
NA	many	TRBV7-2	TRBJ2-1	CASSVVGPPFF	TGTGCCAGCAGCGTGGTCGGGCCTCCGTTCTTC
NA	few	TRBV10-3	TRBJ2-7	CAIAVGDGYEQYF	TGTGCCATTGCGGTGGGCGACGGCTACGAGCAGTACTTC
NA	many	TRBV11-2	TRBJ2-3	CASSLLASGTITDTQYF	TGTGCCAGCAGCTTATTGGCGTCGGGAACTATCACAGATACGCAGTATTTT
TRBD1	many	TRBV27	TRBJ1-2	CASSLAPQGEYGYTF	TGTGCCAGCAGTTTAGCCCCACAGGGGGAGTATGGCTACACCTTC
TRBD1	many	TRBV13	TRBJ2-1	CASSGIGTVNEQFF	TGTGCCAGCAGCGGAATAGGGACAGTGAATGAGCAGTTCTTC
NA	few	TRBV12-5	TRBJ1-5	CASGLVQGSNQPQHF	TGTGCTAGTGGTTTGGTACAGGGTAGCAATCAGCCCCAGCATTTT
NA	NA	TRBV5-5	TRBJ2-1	CASSLLPGEGSYNEQFF	TGTGCCAGCAGCCTACTCCCAGGCGAAGGCTCCTACAATGAGCAGTTCTTC
TRBD2	many	TRBV3-1	TRBJ2-1	CASSRGLGSYNEQFF	TGTGCCAGCAGCCGGGGACTAGGTTCCTACAATGAGCAGTTCTTC
NA	many	TRBV27	TRBJ1-4	CASSFRVATNEKLFF	TGTGCCAGCAGTTTCAGGGTTGCAACTAATGAAAAACTGTTTTTT
NA	many	TRBV27	TRBJ1-5	CASRSDGYQPQHF	TGTGCCAGCAGATCCGACGGTTATCAGCCCCAGCATTTT
NA	NA	TRBV12-3/TRBV12-4	TRBJ1-1	CASSWGGLAEAFF	TGTGCCAGCAGTTGGGGGGGCCTAGCTGAAGCTTTCTTT
NA	few	TRBV20-1	TRBJ1-6	CSAREQGDSPLHF	TGCAGTGCTAGAGAGCAGGGAGATTCACCCCTCCACTTT
TRBD1	few	TRBV18	TRBJ1-4	CASSNDRVNEKLFF	TGTGCCAGCTCCAATGACAGGGTTAATGAAAAACTGTTTTTT
NA	few	TRBV27	TRBJ2-7	CASSFHLGPGYEQYF	TGTGCCAGCAGTTTCCACCTGGGGCCGGGGTACGAGCAGTACTTC
TRBD2	NA	TRBV29-1	TRBJ2-2	CSVVTSGSFAGELFF	TGCAGCGTTGTCACTAGCGGGAGTTTTGCCGGGGAGCTGTTTTTT
NA	NA	TRBV7-9	TRBJ1-1	CASSSTAAQGGDTEAFF	TGTGCCAGCAGCTCTACCGCCGCACAGGGTGGGGACACTGAAGCTTTCTTT
TRBD2	many	TRBV5-1	TRBJ2-1	CASSFTSGTSYNEQFF	TGCGCCAGCAGCTTCACTAGCGGGACCTCCTACAATGAGCAGTTCTTC
TRBD1	many	TRBV30	TRBJ1-5	CAWSVGSGGVEPQHF	TGTGCCTGGAGTGTAGGTTCAGGGGGCGTGGAGCCCCAGCATTTT
NA	NA	TRBV30	TRBJ2-5	CAWGSRLQETQYF	TGTGCCTGGGGTAGTAGACTCCAAGAGACCCAGTACTTC
NA	many	TRBV27	TRBJ2-2	CASSFSGSHPGELFF	TGTGCCAGCAGTTTTTCGGGCTCCCACCCGGGGGAGCTGTTTTTT
NA	many	TRBV7-2	TRBJ2-5	CASSFPTVETQYF	TGTGCCAGCAGCTTCCCCACTGTAGAGACCCAGTACTTC
TRBD2	NA	TRBV6-1	TRBJ2-6	CASSPRGETSGANVLTF	TGTGCCAGCAGTCCCCGGGGGGAGACCTCTGGGGCCAACGTCCTGACTTTC
NA	few	TRBV10-1	TRBJ1-1	CASSKGGWTEAFF	TGCGCCAGCAGCAAGGGTGGGTGGACTGAAGCTTTCTTT
TRBD2	few	TRBV6-1	TRBJ2-3	CASSILAGGTQYF	TGTGCCAGCAGCATACTAGCGGGAGGTACGCAGTATTTT
NA	many	TRBV6-1	TRBJ2-1	CASSGDFSDEQFF	TGTGCCAGCAGTGGTGACTTCAGCGATGAGCAGTTCTTC
NA	few	TRBV7-9	TRBJ1-5	CASSLELSVNSNQPQHF	TGTGCCAGCAGCTTAGAGTTGTCGGTTAATAGCAATCAGCCCCAGCATTTT
TRBD2	many	TRBV3-1	TRBJ2-5	CASSQLLGLAKETQYF	TGTGCCAGCAGCCAGTTGTTGGGACTAGCGAAGGAGACCCAGTACTTC
NA	few	TRBV20-1	TRBJ1-1	CSVRGRNTEAFF	TGCAGTGTGCGCGGGAGGAACACTGAAGCTTTCTTT
NA	many	TRBV10-2	TRBJ1-1	CASSEPSLGRRVDTEAFF	TGCGCCAGCAGTGAGCCTTCGCTAGGGCGGAGGGTGGACACTGAAGCTTTCTTT
TRBD1	many	TRBV5-1	TRBJ1-2	CASSSRDRGADYGYTF	TGCGCCAGCAGCTCGAGAGACAGGGGGGCTGACTATGGCTACACCTTC
NA	NA	TRBV27	TRBJ1-4	CASSIIGANEKLFF	TGTGCCAGCAGTATAATAGGAGCTAATGAAAAACTGTTTTTT
NA	many	TRBV27	TRBJ1-2	CASRWEGVDGYTF	TGTGCCAGCAGATGGGAGGGGGTGGATGGCTACACCTTC